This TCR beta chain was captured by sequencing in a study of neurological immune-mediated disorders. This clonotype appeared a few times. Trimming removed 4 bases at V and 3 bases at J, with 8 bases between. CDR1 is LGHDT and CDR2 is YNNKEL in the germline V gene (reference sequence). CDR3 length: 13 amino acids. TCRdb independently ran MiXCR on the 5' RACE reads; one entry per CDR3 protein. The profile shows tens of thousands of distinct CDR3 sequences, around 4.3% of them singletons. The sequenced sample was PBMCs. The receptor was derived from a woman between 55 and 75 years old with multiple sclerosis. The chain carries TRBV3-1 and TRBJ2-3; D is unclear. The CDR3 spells CASSPGPTDTQYF. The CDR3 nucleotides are TGTGCCAGCAGCCCTGGACCGACAGATACGCAGTATTTT.